A single sample is the source of the 6 T cell receptor beta chains below, sequenced in a study of glioma-infiltrating T cells after dendritic cell vaccination. Time point reported: after dendritic cell vaccination, including at tumor progression/relapse. Measured with immunoSEQ multiplex PCR; TCRdb has only the in-frame clones, and not every one. The table has 70,000 to 95,000 clones, roughly 84% seen once. The input for sequencing was blood, taken after dendritic cell vaccination. The source is a human donor with glioblastoma.

V usage is TRBV5-1 and J usage is TRBJ2-1; TRBD1 is a possible D gene (6 bases). Germline V gives CDR1 SGHRS, CDR2 YFSETQ. V gave up 4 bases and J gave up 2 bases, with 13 bases separating them. The CDR3 covers 15 residues. The CDR3 region is CASSPSQGPYNEQFF. CDR3 in DNA: TGCGCCAGCAGCCCCTCCCAGGGGCCCTACAATGAGCAGTTCTTC.

V and J are TRBV5-1 and TRBJ2-1; 12 bases are shared with TRBD2. Germline CDR1 is SGHRS and CDR2 is YFSETQ. The CDR3 is 15 amino acids. With V trimmed by 4 bases and J by 3 bases, 2 bases remained unmatched. DNA of the CDR3: TGCGCCAGCAGCCCGGGACTAGCGGGCTACAATGAGCAGTTCTTC. Translation: CASSPGLAGYNEQFF.

The sample holds a few counts of this clone. V gene TRBV21-1 combines with J gene TRBJ1-5; the table's D call TRBD1 went unverified against the DNA. TRBV21-1 is a pseudogene locus. The CDR3 runs to 15 residues. CDR3 in amino acids: CAAETAHYSNQPQHF. The DNA for the CDR3 is TGTGCCGCAGAAACAGCCCATTATAGCAATCAGCCCCAGCATTTT.

This chain uses TRBV19 with TRBJ1-5; TRBD1 is a possible D gene (5 bases). Germline CDR1 reads LNHDA; CDR2 reads SQIVND (reference sequence). V gave up 5 bases and J gave up 0 bases, with 14 bases separating them. The CDR3 contains 16 residues. As DNA, the CDR3 is TGTGCCAGTAGTCCTTGGACAAGATATAGCAATCAGCCCCAGCATTTT. This encodes CASSPWTRYSNQPQHF.

This chain uses TRBV7-8 with TRBJ1-1; D is unclear. Trimming removed 2 bases at V and 1 base at J, with 5 bases between. This CDR3 region has 13 residues. Looked up from germline, CDR1 is SGHVS and CDR2 is FQNEAQ. The CDR3 is CASSLTANTEAFF. CDR3 sequence (DNA): TGTGCCAGCAGCTTAACAGCGAACACTGAAGCTTTCTTT.

V is TRBV7-9 and J is TRBJ2-7; D uncertain. CDR3 length: 15 residues. CDR1 and CDR2 (germline): SEHNR, FQNEAQ (reference sequence). V gave up 7 bases and J gave up 5 bases, with 21 bases separating them. The CDR3 reads CASNPFYPLSDEQYF. The CDR3 bases are TGTGCCAGCAACCCTTTCTACCCGTTGAGTGACGAGCAGTACTTC.